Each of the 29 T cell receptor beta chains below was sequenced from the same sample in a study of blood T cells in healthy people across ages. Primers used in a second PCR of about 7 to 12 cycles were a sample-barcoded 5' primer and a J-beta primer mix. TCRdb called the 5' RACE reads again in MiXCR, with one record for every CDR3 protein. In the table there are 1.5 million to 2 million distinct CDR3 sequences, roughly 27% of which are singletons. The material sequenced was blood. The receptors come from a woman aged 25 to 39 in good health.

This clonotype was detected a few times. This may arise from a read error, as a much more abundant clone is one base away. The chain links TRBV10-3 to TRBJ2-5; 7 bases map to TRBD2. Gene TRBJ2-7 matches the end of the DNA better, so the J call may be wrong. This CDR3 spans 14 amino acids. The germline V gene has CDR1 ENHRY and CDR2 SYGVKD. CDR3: CAIRESLGGSEQYF. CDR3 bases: TGTGCCATCAGGGAGTCTTTGGGGGGGAGCGAGCAGTACTTC.

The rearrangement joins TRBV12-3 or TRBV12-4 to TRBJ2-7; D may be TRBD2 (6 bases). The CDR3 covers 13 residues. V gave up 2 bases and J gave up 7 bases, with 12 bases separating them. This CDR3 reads CASSLPSGVEQYF. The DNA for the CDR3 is TGTGCCAGCAGTTTACCGTCGGGGGTTGAGCAGTACTTC.

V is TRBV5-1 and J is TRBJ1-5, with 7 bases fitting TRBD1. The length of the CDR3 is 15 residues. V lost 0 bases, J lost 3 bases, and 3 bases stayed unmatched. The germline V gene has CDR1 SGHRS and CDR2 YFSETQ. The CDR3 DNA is TGCGCCAGCAGCTTGGAGGGGGCCCCCAATCAGCCCCAGCATTTT. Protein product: CASSLEGAPNQPQHF.

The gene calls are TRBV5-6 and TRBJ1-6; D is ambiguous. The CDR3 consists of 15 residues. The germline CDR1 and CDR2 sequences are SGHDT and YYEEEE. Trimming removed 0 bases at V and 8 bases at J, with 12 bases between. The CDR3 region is CASSLADREYSPLHF. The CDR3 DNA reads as TGTGCCAGCAGCTTGGCCGACCGGGAATATTCACCCCTCCACTTT.

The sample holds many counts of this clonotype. The CDR3 sequence is CASTPRDRQETQYF. In DNA form, the CDR3 reads TGTGCCAGCACCCCCAGGGACAGGCAAGAGACCCAGTACTTC. The V call is TRBV28, the J call TRBJ2-5; 8 nucleotides align to TRBD1. The length of the CDR3 is 14 residues. CDR1 is MDHEN and CDR2 is SYDVKM in the germline V gene. V shed 7 bases, J shed 2 bases, and the junction held 6 bases outside the gene matches.

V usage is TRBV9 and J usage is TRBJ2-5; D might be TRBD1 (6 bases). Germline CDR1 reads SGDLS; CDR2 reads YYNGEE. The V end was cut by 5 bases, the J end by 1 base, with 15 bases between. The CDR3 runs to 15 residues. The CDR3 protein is CASSKSGHTQETQYF. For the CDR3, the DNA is TGTGCCAGCAGTAAATCGGGACACACCCAAGAGACCCAGTACTTC.

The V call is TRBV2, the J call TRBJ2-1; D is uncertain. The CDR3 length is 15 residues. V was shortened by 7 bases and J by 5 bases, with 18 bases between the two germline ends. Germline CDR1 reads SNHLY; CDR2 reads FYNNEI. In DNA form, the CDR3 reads TGTGCCAGCAATGCAGGTTTAGCAGGCAACAATGAGCAGTTCTTC. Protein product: CASNAGLAGNNEQFF. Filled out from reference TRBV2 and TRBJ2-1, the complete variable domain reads EPEVTQTPSHQVTQMGQEVILRCVPISNHLYFYWYRQILGQKVEFLVSFYNNEISEKSEIFDDQFSVERPDGSNFTLKIRSTKLEDSAMYFCASNAGLAGNNEQFFGPGTRLTVL.

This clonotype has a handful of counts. DNA of the CDR3: TGTGCCAGCAGCATCCGGGGCGGGAGGGGTAATGAGCAGTTCTTC. Translation: CASSIRGGRGNEQFF. This chain links TRBV7-9 with TRBJ2-1, with TRBD2 matching over 9 bases. The trim removed 5 bases at V and 7 bases at J, leaving 9 bases unmatched. The germline CDR1 and CDR2 sequences are SEHNR and FQNEAQ (reference sequence). This CDR3 has 15 amino acids.

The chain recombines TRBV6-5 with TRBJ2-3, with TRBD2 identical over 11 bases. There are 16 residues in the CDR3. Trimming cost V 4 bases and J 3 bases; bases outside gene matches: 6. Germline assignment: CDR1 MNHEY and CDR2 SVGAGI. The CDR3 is CASSSIAGGKTDTQYF. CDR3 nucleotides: TGTGCCAGCAGTTCCATAGCGGGGGGGAAAACAGATACGCAGTATTTT.

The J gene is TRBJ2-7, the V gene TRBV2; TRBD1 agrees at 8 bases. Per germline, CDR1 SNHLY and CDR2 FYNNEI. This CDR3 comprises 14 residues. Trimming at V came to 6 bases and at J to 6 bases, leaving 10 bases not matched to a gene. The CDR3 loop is CASRPDGTGTEQYF. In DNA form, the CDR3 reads TGTGCCAGCAGGCCGGACGGGACAGGAACCGAGCAGTACTTC.

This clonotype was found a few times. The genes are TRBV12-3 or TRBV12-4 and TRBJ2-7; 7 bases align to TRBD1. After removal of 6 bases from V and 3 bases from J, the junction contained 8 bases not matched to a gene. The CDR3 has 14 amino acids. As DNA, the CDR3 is TGTGCCAGCAGGGCCGACAGGGACGGCTACGAGCAGTACTTC. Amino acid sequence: CASRADRDGYEQYF.

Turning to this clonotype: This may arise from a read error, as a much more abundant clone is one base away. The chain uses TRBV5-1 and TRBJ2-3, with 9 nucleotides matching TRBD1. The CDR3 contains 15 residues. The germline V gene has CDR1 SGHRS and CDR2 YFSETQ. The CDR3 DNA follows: TGCGTCAGCAGCGCGGCGGACAGGGGAACAGATACGCAGTATTTT. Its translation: CVSSAADRGTDTQYF.

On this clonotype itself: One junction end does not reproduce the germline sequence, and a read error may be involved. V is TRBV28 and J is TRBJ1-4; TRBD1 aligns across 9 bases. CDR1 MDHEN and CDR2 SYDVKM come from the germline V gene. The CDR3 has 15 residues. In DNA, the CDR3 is TGTGCCAGCAGTCTCGGGGGGACAGGGAGTGAAAGACTGTTTTTT. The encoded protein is CASSLGGTGSERLFF.

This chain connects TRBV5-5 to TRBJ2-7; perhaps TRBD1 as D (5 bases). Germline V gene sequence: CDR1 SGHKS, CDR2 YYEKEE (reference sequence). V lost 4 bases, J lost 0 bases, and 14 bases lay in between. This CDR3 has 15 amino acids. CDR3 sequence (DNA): TGTGCCAGCAGCCTGGAGATCCAGGGCTCCTACGAGCAGTACTTC. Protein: CASSLEIQGSYEQYF. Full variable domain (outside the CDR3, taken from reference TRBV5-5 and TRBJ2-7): DAGVTQSPTHLIKTRGQQVTLRCSPISGHKSVSWYQQVLGQGPQFIFQYYEKEERGRGNFPDRFSARQFPNYSSELNVNALLLGDSALYLCASSLEIQGSYEQYFGPGTRLTVT.

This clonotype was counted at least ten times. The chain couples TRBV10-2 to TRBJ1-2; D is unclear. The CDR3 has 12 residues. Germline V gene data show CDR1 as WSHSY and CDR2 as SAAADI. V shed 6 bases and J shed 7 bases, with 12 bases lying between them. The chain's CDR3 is CASRIPPGGYTF. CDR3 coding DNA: TGCGCCAGCAGGATCCCCCCTGGTGGCTACACCTTC.

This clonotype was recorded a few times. CDR3 nucleotide sequence: TGCGCCCCCGGAGGGACGGTCGACGAGCAGTACTTC. It encodes CAPGGTVDEQYF. The chain has TRBV10-1 and TRBJ2-7; D perhaps matches TRBD2 (6 bases). Germline V gene data show CDR1 as WNHNN and CDR2 as SYGVQD (reference sequence). CDR3 size: 12 residues. V was clipped by 11 bases and J by 5 bases, with 16 bases between them.

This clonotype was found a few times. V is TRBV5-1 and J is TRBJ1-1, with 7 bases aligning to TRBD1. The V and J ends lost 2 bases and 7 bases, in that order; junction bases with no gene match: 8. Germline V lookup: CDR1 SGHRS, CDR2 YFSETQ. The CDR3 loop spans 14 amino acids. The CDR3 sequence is CASSFGGGVDEAFF. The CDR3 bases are TGCGCCAGCAGCTTCGGAGGGGGCGTGGATGAAGCTTTCTTT.

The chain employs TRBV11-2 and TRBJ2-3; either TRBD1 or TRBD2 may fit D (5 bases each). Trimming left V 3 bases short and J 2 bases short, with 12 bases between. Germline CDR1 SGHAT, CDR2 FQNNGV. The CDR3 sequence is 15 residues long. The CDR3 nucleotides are TGTGCCAGCAGCTTTGATGGGGGTACCACAGATACGCAGTATTTT. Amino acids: CASSFDGGTTDTQYF.

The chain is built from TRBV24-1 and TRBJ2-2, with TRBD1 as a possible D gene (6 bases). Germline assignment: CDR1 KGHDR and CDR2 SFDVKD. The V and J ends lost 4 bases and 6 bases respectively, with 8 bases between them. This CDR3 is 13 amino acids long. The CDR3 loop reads CATSDRTAGELFF. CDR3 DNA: TGTGCCACCAGTGACCGGACAGCCGGGGAGCTGTTTTTT.

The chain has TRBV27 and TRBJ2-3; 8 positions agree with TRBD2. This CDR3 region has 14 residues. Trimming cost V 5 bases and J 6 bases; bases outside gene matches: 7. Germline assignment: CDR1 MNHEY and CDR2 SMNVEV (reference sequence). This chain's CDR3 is CASSPKRGTDTQYF. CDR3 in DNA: TGTGCCAGCAGTCCTAAGCGGGGGACGGATACGCAGTATTTT.

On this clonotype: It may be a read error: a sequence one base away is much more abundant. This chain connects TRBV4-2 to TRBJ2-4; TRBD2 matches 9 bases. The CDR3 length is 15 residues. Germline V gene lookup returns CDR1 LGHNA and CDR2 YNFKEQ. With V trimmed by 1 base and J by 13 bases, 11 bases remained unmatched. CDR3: CASSQGKRGALEQYF. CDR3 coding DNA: TGTGCCAGCAGCCAAGGTAAGCGGGGGGCTCTGGAGCAGTACTTC.

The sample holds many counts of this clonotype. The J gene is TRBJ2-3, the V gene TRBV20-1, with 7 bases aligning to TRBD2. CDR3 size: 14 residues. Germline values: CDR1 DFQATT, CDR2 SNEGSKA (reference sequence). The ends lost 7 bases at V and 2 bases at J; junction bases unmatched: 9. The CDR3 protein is CSVAGEYYTDTQYF. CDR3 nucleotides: TGCAGTGTTGCGGGAGAGTATTACACAGATACGCAGTATTTT.

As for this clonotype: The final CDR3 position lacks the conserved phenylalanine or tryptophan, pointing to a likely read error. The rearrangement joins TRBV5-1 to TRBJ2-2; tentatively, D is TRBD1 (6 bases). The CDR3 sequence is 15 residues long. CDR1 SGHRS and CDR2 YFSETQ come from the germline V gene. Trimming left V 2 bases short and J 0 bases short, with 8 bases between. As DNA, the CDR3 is TGCGCCAGCAGCTTAGGGACATCGAACACCGGGGAGCTGTTTTAT. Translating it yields CASSLGTSNTGELFY.

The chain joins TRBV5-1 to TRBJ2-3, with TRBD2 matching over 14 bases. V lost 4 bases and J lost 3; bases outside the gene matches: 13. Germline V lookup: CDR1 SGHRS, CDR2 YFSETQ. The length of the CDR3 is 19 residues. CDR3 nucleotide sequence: TGCGCCAGCAGCGGGCGTACACCGGGACTAGCGGGAGCGACAGATACGCAGTATTTT. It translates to CASSGRTPGLAGATDTQYF.

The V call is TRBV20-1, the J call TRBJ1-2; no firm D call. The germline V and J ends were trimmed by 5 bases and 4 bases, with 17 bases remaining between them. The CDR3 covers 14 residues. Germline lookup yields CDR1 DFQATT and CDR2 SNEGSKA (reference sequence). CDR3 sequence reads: CSAGGSGKGYGYTF. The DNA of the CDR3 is TGCAGTGCTGGCGGGTCTGGGAAGGGCTATGGCTACACCTTC.

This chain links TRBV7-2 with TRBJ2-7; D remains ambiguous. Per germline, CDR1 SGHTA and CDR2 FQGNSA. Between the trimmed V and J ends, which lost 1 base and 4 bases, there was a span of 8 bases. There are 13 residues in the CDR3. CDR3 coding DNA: TGTGCCAGCAGCTTAGGTCTGATGTACGAGCAGTACTTC. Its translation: CASSLGLMYEQYF. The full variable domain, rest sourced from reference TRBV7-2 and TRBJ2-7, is GAGVSQSPSNKVTEKGKDVELRCDPISGHTALYWYRQSLGQGLEFLIYFQGNSAPDKSGLPSDRFSAERTGGSVSTLTIQRTQQEDSAVYLCASSLGLMYEQYFGPGTRLTVT.

The CDR3: CAISEMGQVSYEQYF. The CDR3 nucleotides are TGTGCCATCAGTGAGATGGGACAGGTCTCCTACGAGCAGTACTTC. The V call is TRBV10-3, the J call TRBJ2-7; TRBD1 agrees at 8 bases. V was clipped by 2 bases and J by 0 bases; unmatched bases: 3. Germline CDR1 ENHRY, CDR2 SYGVKD. The CDR3 is made up of 15 amino acids.

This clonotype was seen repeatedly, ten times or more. CDR3 in DNA: TGTGCCAGCAGTCAGGGACAGGGGGCGGACGAGCAGTACTTC. Amino acid sequence: CASSQGQGADEQYF. The rearrangement links TRBV27 to TRBJ2-7, with TRBD1 matching over 12 bases. The CDR3 is 14 amino acids. Germline values: CDR1 MNHEY, CDR2 SMNVEV (reference sequence). V shed 5 bases and J 5 bases; nucleotides not matched to a gene: 4.

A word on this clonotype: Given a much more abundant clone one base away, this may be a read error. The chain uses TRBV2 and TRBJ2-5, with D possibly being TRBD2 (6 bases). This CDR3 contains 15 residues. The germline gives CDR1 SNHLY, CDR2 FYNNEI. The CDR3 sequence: CTSSEEEGSQETQYF. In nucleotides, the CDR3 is TGTACCAGCAGTGAAGAGGAGGGCTCGCAAGAGACCCAGTACTTC.